This T cell receptor beta chain comes out of a study of cytomegalovirus exposure and HLA in healthy donors. The CDR3 runs 14 residues. The germline CDR1 and CDR2 sequences are SGHDT and YYEEEE. V was clipped by 4 bases and J by 5 bases, with 15 bases between them. The PCR had 60 Vbeta and 13 Jbeta primers. Repertoires were generated with immunoSEQ multiplex PCR, while TCRdb's copy carries only in-frame clones and drops some. This repertoire shows some 140,000 clones, about four fifths found once; its top ten account for 3.1%. Findings of the study overall: Reportedly, diagnosis of cytomegalovirus status by the classifier showed high specificity and sensitivity. Later analysis associated a missense DCLRE1C variant with TCR beta V- and J-gene trimming. TCR beta chains associated with HLA were, in a later analysis, more clonally expanded than equally common others.

Healthy bone marrow donors supplied every sample. With regard to this clone: The target antigen is unknown.

The gene calls are TRBV5-6 and TRBJ2-5; D may be TRBD1 (5 bases). The clonotype comes from a female donor in good health and CMV-seronegative. The sequencing input was PBMCs. CDR3: CASSLGHSRETQYF. CDR3 DNA: TGTGCCAGCAGCCTTGGACATTCGCGGGAGACCCAGTACTTC.